This T cell receptor (beta chain) comes out of a study of long-term antiretroviral therapy in people with HIV. Ahead of DNA extraction, samples held 1-10 million cryopreserved PBMC each. V was cut by 5 bases and J by 7 bases, with 18 bases left in between. This CDR3 spans 14 amino acids. Germline assignment: CDR1 MNHEY and CDR2 SMNVEV (reference sequence). The immunoSEQ assay was v3.0, run at survey level. The assay was immunoSEQ multiplex PCR, and TCRdb's table has in-frame clones only and misses some. The sample consists of tens of thousands of clones, more than 80% of them appearing once. The chain uses TRBV27 and TRBJ2-7, with D perhaps given as TRBD1 or TRBD2 (5 bases each). This clonotype was obtained from a man aged 45-60 years with HIV. Sequencing was performed on unsorted PBMCs, taken 3.2 years before starting antiretroviral therapy. The CDR3: CASSGGHLPREQYF. CDR3 bases: TGTGCCAGCAGTGGAGGACACCTTCCTCGGGAGCAGTACTTC.